A selection of T cell receptor beta chains follows, all from one sample in a study of shared clonotypes between healthy human individuals. The repertoire was sequenced with immunoSEQ multiplex PCR; TCRdb's copy has only in-frame clones and lacks some. The data contain around 430,000 clones, 79% of them singletons. Input material: PBMCs. These receptors all come from a woman aged 40-49 years in good health. Some clones in this sample may be carry-over from other donors' samples. Both conserved end residues are part of each CDR3. D genes are given only for firm matches. Clone size is shown for a subset of rows, as once, few, many or a class of expanded clone.

J gene | D gene | V gene | clone size | CDR3 DNA | CDR3 protein
TRBJ2-1 | TRBD2 | TRBV29-1 | - | TGCAGCGTCCAGGCCGGGACTAGCGGGAGTAATGAGCAGTTCTTC | CSVQAGTSGSNEQFF
TRBJ2-7 | - | TRBV5-1 | - | TGCGCCAGCAGCTTCGGGCACCCTTCCTACGAGCAGTACTTC | CASSFGHPSYEQYF
TRBJ1-1 | - | TRBV7-2 | - | TGTGCCAGCAGCCCTACTACTCTCACTGAAGCTTTCTTT | CASSPTTLTEAFF
TRBJ1-1 | - | TRBV5-8 | - | TGTGCCAGCAGCTTTGGTTGGGGCACTGAAGCTTTCTTT | CASSFGWGTEAFF
TRBJ1-3 | - | TRBV29-1 | once | TGCAGCGCCCAAGACAGGACTGGAAACACCATATATTTT | CSAQDRTGNTIYF
TRBJ2-7 | - | TRBV7-9 | - | TGTGCCAGCAGCTTAGGAGGCCTAGCCTACGAGCAGTACTTC | CASSLGGLAYEQYF
TRBJ1-1 | - | TRBV7-3 | - | TGTGCCAGCAGCTTATGGGTTGGAAGGAACACTGAAGCTTTCTTT | CASSLWVGRNTEAFF
TRBJ2-5 | - | TRBV30 | many | TGTGCCTGGAGGACGTCGGGACAAAGGCTGACCCAGTACTTC | CAWRTSGQRLTQYF
TRBJ2-4 | - | TRBV15 | - | TGTGCCACCAGCAGAAGTCCCGGGAAAAACATTCAGTACTTC | CATSRSPGKNIQYF
TRBJ2-5 | - | TRBV21-1 | - | TGTGCCAGCAACTCACTAGCGGGAACGACCCAGTACTTC | CASNSLAGTTQYF
TRBJ2-3 | - | TRBV4-2 | - | TGTGCCAGCAGCCAAAGGGAGGGGGGCACAGATACGCAGTATTTT | CASSQREGGTDTQYF
TRBJ2-7 | - | TRBV21-1 | once | TGTGCCAGCAGCAAAGAGGAGGGGACTAGCGAGCAGTACTTC | CASSKEEGTSEQYF
TRBJ2-1 | TRBD1 | TRBV10-3 | - | TGTGCCATCAGTGGCGATACGGACAGGGGTTCCTACAATGAGCAGTTCTTC | CAISGDTDRGSYNEQFF
TRBJ1-2 | TRBD1 | TRBV29-1 | - | TGCAGCGTGACACAGGGGTACTATGGCTACACCTTC | CSVTQGYYGYTF
TRBJ2-2 | - | TRBV7-2 | - | TGTGCCAGCAGCTTAGCGTCAACCCAGGGTGGGGAGCTGTTTTTT | CASSLASTQGGELFF
TRBJ2-5 | - | TRBV7-9 | - | TGTGCCAGCAGCTTAGTTAGGGAGACCCAGTACTTC | CASSLVRETQYF
TRBJ2-5 | - | TRBV5-1 | once | TGCGCCAGCAGCCCATTCGTTGAAGGGGAGACCCAGTACTTC | CASSPFVEGETQYF
TRBJ2-7 | - | TRBV13 | many | TGTGCCAGCAGCTTAACCGGGTCTACGGGCGAGCAGTACTTC | CASSLTGSTGEQYF
TRBJ2-7 | TRBD2 | TRBV5-4 | - | TGTGCCAGCAGCCTACCGGGACTAGCGGAGTCCTACGAGCAGTACTTC | CASSLPGLAESYEQYF
TRBJ2-3 | TRBD1 | TRBV4-2 | - | TGTGCCAGCAGCCCTGTCACAGGGGGCACAGATACGCAGTATTTT | CASSPVTGGTDTQYF
TRBJ2-7 | TRBD2 | TRBV14 | - | TGTGCCAGCATTAACCTACGGGCTAGCGGAGATCTTGATGCCCCCTACGAGCAGTACTTC | CASINLRASGDLDAPYEQYF
TRBJ1-4 | - | TRBV28 | - | TGTGCCAGCAACATTGCTGGGACCCCAACTAATGAAAAACTGTTTTTT | CASNIAGTPTNEKLFF
TRBJ1-1 | TRBD1 | TRBV29-1 | - | TGCAGCGTTGCCGACAGGGGTTTGGGTGCAGCTTTCTTT | CSVADRGLGAAFF
TRBJ2-7 | - | TRBV21-1 | - | TGTGCCAGCAGGGGATACGAGCAGTACTTC | CASRGYEQYF
TRBJ2-5 | - | TRBV5-1 | - | TGCGCCAGCAGCCAATTCACAGGGAGTGGGGAGACCCAGTACTTC | CASSQFTGSGETQYF
TRBJ1-2 | - | TRBV5-1 | few | TGCGCCAGCAGCTTGGACAGGCTAAATGGCTACACCTTC | CASSLDRLNGYTF
TRBJ1-4 | - | TRBV28 | - | TGTGCCAGCGGGTCTAGAGCCGCAACTAATGAAAAACTGTTTTTT | CASGSRAATNEKLFF